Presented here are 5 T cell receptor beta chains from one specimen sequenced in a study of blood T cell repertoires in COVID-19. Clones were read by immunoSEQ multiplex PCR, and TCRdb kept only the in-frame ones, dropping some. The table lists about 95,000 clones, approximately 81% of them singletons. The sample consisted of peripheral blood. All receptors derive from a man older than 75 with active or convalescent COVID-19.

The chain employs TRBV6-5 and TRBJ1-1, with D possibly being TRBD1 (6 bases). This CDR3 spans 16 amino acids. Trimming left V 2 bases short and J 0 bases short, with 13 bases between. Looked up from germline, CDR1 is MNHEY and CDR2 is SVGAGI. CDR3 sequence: CASSYKGGVMNTEAFF. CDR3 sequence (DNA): TGTGCCAGCAGTTACAAGGGGGGGGTAATGAACACTGAAGCTTTCTTT.

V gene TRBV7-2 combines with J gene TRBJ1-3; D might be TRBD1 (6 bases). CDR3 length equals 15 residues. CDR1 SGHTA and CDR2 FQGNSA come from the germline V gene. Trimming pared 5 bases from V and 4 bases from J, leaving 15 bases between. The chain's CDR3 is CASSGTWTAGNTIYF. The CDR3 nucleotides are TGTGCCAGCAGCGGCACCTGGACAGCCGGAAACACCATATATTTT.

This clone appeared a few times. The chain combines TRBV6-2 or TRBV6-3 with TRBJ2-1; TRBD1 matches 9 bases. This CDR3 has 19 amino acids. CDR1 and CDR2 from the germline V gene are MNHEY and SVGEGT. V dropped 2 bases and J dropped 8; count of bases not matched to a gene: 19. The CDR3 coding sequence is TGTGCCAGCAGTTACGTGGGACAGGGCCCAACGGTCGCGTTGGATGAGCAGTTCTTC. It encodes CASSYVGQGPTVALDEQFF.

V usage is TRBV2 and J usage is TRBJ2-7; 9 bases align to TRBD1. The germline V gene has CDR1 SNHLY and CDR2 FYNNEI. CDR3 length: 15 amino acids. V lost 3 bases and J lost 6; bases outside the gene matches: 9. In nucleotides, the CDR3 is TGTGCCAGCAGTGAGACCGGGACAGGGCGACGCGAGCAGTACTTC. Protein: CASSETGTGRREQYF.

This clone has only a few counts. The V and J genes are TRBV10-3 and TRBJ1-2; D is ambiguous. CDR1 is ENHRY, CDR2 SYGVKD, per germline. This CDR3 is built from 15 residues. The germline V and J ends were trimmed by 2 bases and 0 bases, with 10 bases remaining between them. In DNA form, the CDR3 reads TGTGCCATCAGTGAGAGCACAGCCACTAACTATGGCTACACCTTC. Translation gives CAISESTATNYGYTF.